This T cell receptor (beta chain) was recorded in a study of shared clonotypes between healthy human individuals. This clone has just one count. TCRdb's copy holds only in-frame clones and misses some; the assay was immunoSEQ multiplex PCR. The sample shows some 2,100,000 clones, 90% to 97% of them seen only once. The source of this sequence is a man between 18 and 35 years old in good health. The sample taken for sequencing was naive CD4+ T cells sorted from blood. Subset defined: CD45RA+ positively selected.

This CDR3 is CASHGLLTEAFF. CDR3 bases: TGTGCCAGCCACGGGTTACTCACTGAAGCTTTCTTT. The rearrangement joins TRBV6-1 to TRBJ1-1; D unclear. CDR3 length: 12 residues. Deletions cut 8 bases from V and 4 bases from J, with 11 bases between. Germline V CDR1 and CDR2: MNHNS, SASEGT.